The present entry profiles one T cell receptor (beta chain) with its context. Participants' own reports of clinical history determined their cohort assignment. V lost 0 bases and J 4 bases, leaving 10 bases between the germline ends. Germline loops: CDR1 MNHEY, CDR2 SVGEGT. The CDR3 has 15 amino acids. The data stem from a study of blood T cell repertoires in COVID-19. The wider study: Italy, Spain and the United States were the sources of the convalescent and acute COVID-19 samples. Sources were T cells, B-cell-depleted T cells, or PBMCs; the material itself was cDNA or gDNA.

In the authors' workflow: The authors estimated nucleated cell counts from reference gene primer amplification. Profiled with immunoSEQ multiplex PCR; TCRdb holds only in-frame clones, not every one. V and J calls and clone size follow that table, whereas D and trimming were derived from the DNA. The table records about 300,000 clones, around 90% of them present only once. Sequenced sample: PBMCs or T cells enriched from blood (not recorded which). The receptor was derived from a woman younger than 35 with acute COVID-19. The gene calls are TRBV6-2 or TRBV6-3 and TRBJ2-1; possible D gene TRBD1, 6 bases. DNA for the CDR3: TGTGCCAGCAGTTACTCGGCAGGGGCTTACAATGAGCAGTTCTTC. This sequence encodes CASSYSAGAYNEQFF.